This entry concerns a single T cell receptor (beta chain). The assay was immunoSEQ multiplex PCR, and TCRdb's table has in-frame clones only and misses some. The sample yields some 100,000 clones, roughly 79% seen once. The sample is drawn from a study of blood T cell repertoires in COVID-19. Study in general: T cells, B-cell-depleted T cells, or PBMCs provided the cDNA or gDNA that served as material.

This receptor was identified in a human donor in a cohort sampled during active COVID-19. Sequenced sample: peripheral blood.

The CDR3 loop reads CASSSAGLAGVAYEQYF. In DNA, the CDR3 is TGTGCCAGCAGCTCCGCGGGACTAGCGGGAGTGGCCTACGAGCAGTACTTC. This chain joins TRBV7-2 and TRBJ2-7; 14 positions agree with TRBD2. CDR3 length: 17 amino acids. The V and J ends lost 4 bases and 2 bases, in that order; junction bases with no gene match: 7. Germline V CDR1 and CDR2: SGHTA, FQGNSA.